This TCR beta chain was sequenced during a study of shared clonotypes between healthy human individuals. In the study overall: For every donor, three CD4 naive, three CD4 memory, two CD8 naive and one CD8 memory plates were used.

V was trimmed by 1 base and J by 10 bases, leaving 11 bases between them. Germline CDR1 MGHRA, CDR2 YSYEKL. The CDR3 loop spans 13 amino acids. Study-level results: Lower generation probabilities were found for non-shared clonotypes than for those shared by all four donors.

Notes on this clone: Antigen unknown.

CD45RO-negative, CCR7-selected cells formed the naive CD8 fraction, which excluded terminally differentiated effector memory CD45RA+ cells. TCRdb's copy holds only in-frame clones and misses some; the assay was immunoSEQ multiplex PCR. This sample has some 600,000 clones, with approximately 96% found just once. V and J are TRBV4-1 and TRBJ2-1; no clear D. The clonotype originates from a woman in her twenties or thirties in good health. The sequencing sample was made of naive CD8+ T cells sorted from blood. CDR3 residues: CASSQVGLEEQFF. Written as DNA, the CDR3 is TGCGCCAGCAGCCAAGTTGGTTTGGAGGAGCAGTTCTTC.